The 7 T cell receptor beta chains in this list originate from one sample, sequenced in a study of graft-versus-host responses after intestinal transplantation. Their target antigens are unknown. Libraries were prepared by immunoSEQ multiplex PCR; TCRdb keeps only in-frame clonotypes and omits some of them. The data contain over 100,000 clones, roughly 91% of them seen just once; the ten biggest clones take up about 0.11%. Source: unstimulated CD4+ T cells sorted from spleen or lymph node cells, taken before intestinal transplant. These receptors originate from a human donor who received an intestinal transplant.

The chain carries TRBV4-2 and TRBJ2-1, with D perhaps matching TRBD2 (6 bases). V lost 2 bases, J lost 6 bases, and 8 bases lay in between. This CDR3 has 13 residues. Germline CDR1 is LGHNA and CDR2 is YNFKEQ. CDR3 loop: CASSQNGGNEQFF. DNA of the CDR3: TGTGCCAGCAGCCAAAACGGGGGCAATGAGCAGTTCTTC.

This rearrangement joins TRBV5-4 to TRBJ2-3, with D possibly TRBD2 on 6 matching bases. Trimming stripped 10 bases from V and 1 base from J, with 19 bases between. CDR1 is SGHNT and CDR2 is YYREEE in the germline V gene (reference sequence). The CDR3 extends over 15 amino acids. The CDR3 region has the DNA TGTGCCCCCAAGGGACGGGAGTGGGGCACAGATACGCAGTATTTT. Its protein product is CAPKGREWGTDTQYF.

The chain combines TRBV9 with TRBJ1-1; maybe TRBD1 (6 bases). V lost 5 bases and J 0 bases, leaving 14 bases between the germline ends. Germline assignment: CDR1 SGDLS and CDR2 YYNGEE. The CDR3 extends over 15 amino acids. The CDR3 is CASSSGGSLNTEAFF. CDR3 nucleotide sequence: TGTGCCAGCAGTTCCGGGGGCAGCTTGAACACTGAAGCTTTCTTT.

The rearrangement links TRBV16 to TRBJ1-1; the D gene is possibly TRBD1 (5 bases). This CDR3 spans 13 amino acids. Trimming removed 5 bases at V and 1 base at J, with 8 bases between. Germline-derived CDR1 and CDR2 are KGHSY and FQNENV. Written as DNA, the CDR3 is TGTGCCAGCAGCTGGGGGGAGAACACTGAAGCTTTCTTT. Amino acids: CASSWGENTEAFF.

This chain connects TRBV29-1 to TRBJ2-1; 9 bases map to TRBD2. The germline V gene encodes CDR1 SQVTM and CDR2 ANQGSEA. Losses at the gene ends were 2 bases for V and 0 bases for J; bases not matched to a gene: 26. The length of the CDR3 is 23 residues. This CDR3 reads CSVEFSGTSLGARGDSSYNEQFF. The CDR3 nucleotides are TGCAGCGTTGAATTTTCGGGGACTAGCCTAGGAGCTCGGGGAGACTCCTCCTACAATGAGCAGTTCTTC.

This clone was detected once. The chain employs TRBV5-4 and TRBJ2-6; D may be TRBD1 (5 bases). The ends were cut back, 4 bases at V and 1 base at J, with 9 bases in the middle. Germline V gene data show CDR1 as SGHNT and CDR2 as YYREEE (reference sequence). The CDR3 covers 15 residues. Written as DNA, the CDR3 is TGTGCCAGCAGCGCACCAGGGTCTGGGGCCAACGTCCTGACTTTC. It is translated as CASSAPGSGANVLTF.

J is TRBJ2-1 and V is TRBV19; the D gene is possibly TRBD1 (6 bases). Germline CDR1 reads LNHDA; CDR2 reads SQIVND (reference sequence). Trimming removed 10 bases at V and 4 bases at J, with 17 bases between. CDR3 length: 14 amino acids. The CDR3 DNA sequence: TGTGCCACGTCCTGGTCAGGGGTGTACAATGAGCAGTTCTTC. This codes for CATSWSGVYNEQFF.